This is a list of T cell receptor beta chains from one sample in a study of human T cells and chemical hapten exposure. TCRdb called the RACE reads again in MiXCR, with one record for every CDR3 protein. Here the sample spans 150,000 to 200,000 distinct CDR3 sequences, around a quarter being singletons. Sequenced here: whole blood, sampled in connection with sensitization to the hapten diphenylcyclopropenone (DPC). The receptors here all came from a woman between 18 and 30 years old with alopecia areata. Some clones in this sample may be carry-over from other donors' samples. Both conserved end residues are part of each CDR3. Fields, in order: J gene, clone size, D gene, V gene, CDR3 protein, CDR3 DNA. D genes are given only for firm matches. Only part of the rows carry a size: once, few, many, or a class if the clone is expanded.

>TRBJ2-3|-|-|TRBV29-1
CSVRTGFTDTQYF
TGCAGCGTCCGAACCGGTTTCACAGATACGCAGTATTTT
>TRBJ2-3|once|TRBD2|TRBV7-6
CASSSRGGPGDTQYF
TGTGCCAGCAGCTCCCGGGGGGGCCCGGGAGATACGCAGTATTTT
>TRBJ1-4|-|-|TRBV15
CATSDEKLFF
TGTGCCACCTCGGATGAAAAACTGTTTTTT
>TRBJ1-1|few|-|TRBV29-1
CSVVRDTEAFF
TGCAGCGTTGTTCGGGACACTGAAGCTTTCTTT
>TRBJ2-7|-|TRBD1|TRBV11-2
CASSLKGTGSYEQYF
TGTGCCAGCAGCTTAAAAGGGACAGGGTCCTACGAGCAGTACTTC
>TRBJ1-2|-|-|TRBV7-2
CASSLGVRGGYTF
TGTGCCAGCAGCTTAGGGGTTCGCGGAGGCTACACCTTC
>TRBJ2-3|-|-|TRBV4-2
CASSPLGGTSSQYF
TGTGCCAGCAGCCCCCTAGGGGGTACTAGCTCCCAGTATTTT
>TRBJ1-6|-|TRBD1|TRBV7-9
CASSYGQGANSPLHF
TGTGCCAGCAGCTACGGACAGGGGGCTAATTCACCCCTCCACTTT
>TRBJ2-4|many|TRBD1|TRBV9
CASSVGQGRDIQYF
TGTGCCAGCAGCGTGGGACAGGGGCGGGACATTCAGTACTTC
>TRBJ2-5|-|TRBD2|TRBV29-1
CSVWTSGGKTQYF
TGCAGCGTCTGGACTAGCGGGGGGAAGACCCAGTACTTC
>TRBJ2-7|-|TRBD1|TRBV4-2
CASSQEEGASSYEQYF
TGTGCCAGCAGCCAAGAAGAGGGGGCAAGCTCCTACGAGCAGTACTTC
>TRBJ2-1|few|TRBD1|TRBV12-3/TRBV12-4
CASSLLVTGPEQFF
TGTGCCAGCAGTTTACTGGTGACAGGGCCTGAGCAGTTCTTC
>TRBJ2-2|many|-|TRBV7-3
CASSLSTGELFF
TGTGCCAGCAGCTTGTCCACCGGGGAGCTGTTTTTT
>TRBJ2-6|-|TRBD1|TRBV6-4
CASAKEGAAGANVLTF
TGTGCCAGCGCCAAAGAGGGGGCGGCTGGGGCCAACGTCCTGACTTTC
>TRBJ1-1|-|-|TRBV15
CATSRDPTRKAFF
TGTGCCACCAGCAGAGACCCCACGCGAAAAGCTTTCTTT
>TRBJ2-1|-|-|TRBV12-3/TRBV12-4
CASTQDGEQFF
TGTGCCAGCACCCAGGATGGAGAGCAGTTCTTC
>TRBJ1-1|-|TRBD1|TRBV20-1
CSAYGQGRFAFF
TGCAGTGCTTACGGACAGGGGCGGTTTGCTTTCTTT
>TRBJ2-7|-|TRBD1|TRBV10-3
CAIRGTVGREQYF
TGTGCCATCAGGGGGACAGTCGGACGCGAGCAGTACTTC
>TRBJ2-2|-|-|TRBV5-1
CASSPGGTNTGELFF
TGCGCCAGCAGCCCCGGCGGCACTAACACCGGGGAGCTGTTTTTT
>TRBJ1-1|-|-|TRBV7-3
CASSFSTGFGNTEAFF
TGTGCCAGCAGCTTCTCCACGGGCTTTGGGAACACTGAAGCTTTCTTT
>TRBJ2-5|-|TRBD2|TRBV29-1
CSVAGTRGQETQYF
TGCAGCGTTGCCGGGACTAGGGGCCAAGAGACCCAGTACTTC
>TRBJ2-1|few|-|TRBV11-2
CASSLGSLNEQFF
TGTGCCAGCAGCTTAGGGTCATTGAATGAGCAGTTCTTC
>TRBJ2-1|-|-|TRBV29-1
CSGRDNNEQFF
TGCAGCGGGAGGGATAACAATGAGCAGTTCTTC
>TRBJ1-3|few|-|TRBV4-2
CASSLQTGSGNTIYF
TGTGCCAGCAGCCTTCAAACAGGCTCTGGAAACACCATATATTTT
>TRBJ1-6|few|-|TRBV27
CASNRATGSPLHF
TGTGCCAGCAACCGGGCCACTGGGTCACCCCTCCACTTT
>TRBJ2-7|-|TRBD1|TRBV20-1
CSARDNLRDRSSYEQYF
TGCAGTGCTAGAGATAATCTCCGGGACAGAAGCTCCTACGAGCAGTACTTC
>TRBJ1-4|-|TRBD1|TRBV12-3/TRBV12-4
CASTRRGQGVSF
TGTGCCAGCACGCGGCGGGGACAGGGGGTTTCATTT
>TRBJ1-1|-|-|TRBV2
CASSARSAVNTEAFF
TGTGCCAGCAGTGCCCGATCCGCTGTGAACACTGAAGCTTTCTTT
>TRBJ1-1|few|TRBD1|TRBV29-1
CSVERDRRDAFF
TGCAGCGTTGAACGGGACAGGCGTGACGCTTTCTTT
>TRBJ2-2|many|-|TRBV20-1
CSARVPVRTGNTGELFF
TGCAGTGCTAGAGTTCCAGTTCGGACTGGGAACACCGGGGAGCTGTTTTTT
>TRBJ1-2|few|-|TRBV18
CASSPQEYGYTF
TGTGCCAGCTCACCTCAGGAATATGGCTACACCTTC
>TRBJ1-2|few|-|TRBV29-1
CSVDQANYGYTF
TGCAGCGTTGACCAAGCTAACTATGGCTACACCTTC
>TRBJ2-2|-|TRBD1|TRBV19
CASSSGQDTGELFF
TGTGCCAGTAGTAGCGGACAGGACACCGGGGAGCTGTTTTTT
>TRBJ1-6|-|-|TRBV20-1
CSATFRATYNSPLHF
TGCAGTGCCACCTTTAGAGCCACCTATAATTCACCCCTCCACTTT
>TRBJ2-7|few|TRBD1|TRBV7-8
CASSLDFLGGQGKNEQYF
TGTGCCAGCAGCTTAGACTTCTTGGGAGGACAGGGGAAAAACGAGCAGTACTTC
>TRBJ1-4|-|-|TRBV20-1
CSARDRVWEKLFF
TGCAGTGCTAGAGACAGGGTATGGGAAAAACTGTTTTTT
>TRBJ1-1|-|TRBD1|TRBV12-3/TRBV12-4
CASSLKAGGTFF
TGTGCCAGCAGTTTAAAGGCAGGGGGAACTTTCTTT
>TRBJ1-5|-|TRBD1|TRBV5-1
CASSFGTGDYSNQPQHF
TGCGCCAGCAGCTTCGGAACAGGGGACTATAGCAATCAGCCCCAGCATTTT
>TRBJ2-2|few|-|TRBV27
CASYSRGNTGELFF
TGTGCCAGCTATTCCAGGGGGAACACCGGGGAGCTGTTTTTT
>TRBJ2-2|-|TRBD1|TRBV29-1
CSVEKGQGVGELFF
TGCAGCGTTGAAAAGGGACAGGGGGTCGGGGAGCTGTTTTTT
>TRBJ2-1|-|TRBD1|TRBV12-3/TRBV12-4
CASRAPGQGTYNEQFF
TGTGCCAGCAGAGCACCGGGACAGGGCACCTACAATGAGCAGTTCTTC
>TRBJ1-2|few|TRBD1|TRBV5-6
CASSLGGFTYTF
TGTGCCAGCAGCTTAGGGGGCTTTACCTACACCTTC
>TRBJ2-7|-|TRBD1|TRBV6-5
CASTKDRAPLYEQYF
TGTGCCAGCACCAAGGACAGGGCCCCCCTCTACGAGCAGTACTTC
>TRBJ1-2|few|TRBD1|TRBV7-9
CASSVEYRGEGYGYTF
TGTGCCAGCAGCGTAGAGTACAGGGGAGAGGGCTATGGCTACACCTTC
>TRBJ1-2|few|TRBD1|TRBV6-5
CASSYLSNDRGPYGYTF
TGTGCCAGCAGTTACCTAAGTAACGACAGGGGCCCCTATGGCTACACCTTC
>TRBJ1-2|few|TRBD1|TRBV27
CASSFGTGQGHYGYTF
TGTGCCAGCAGTTTTGGGACGGGACAGGGTCACTATGGCTACACCTTC
>TRBJ2-2|-|-|TRBV18
CASSLARPDTGELFF
TGTGCCAGCTCATTGGCCCGACCGGACACCGGGGAGCTGTTTTTT
>TRBJ2-3|-|TRBD2|TRBV29-1
CSVEERRELDTQYF
TGCAGCGTTGAAGAACGGCGGGAGTTAGATACGCAGTATTTT
>TRBJ1-4|-|TRBD1|TRBV5-1
CASKKGQGNEKLFF
TGCGCCAGCAAAAAGGGACAGGGGAATGAAAAACTGTTTTTT
>TRBJ2-2|-|-|TRBV24-1
CATSASTGELFF
TGTGCCACCAGTGCCTCTACCGGGGAGCTGTTTTTT
>TRBJ2-3|few|-|TRBV20-1
CSATTDTQYF
TGCAGTGCTACGACAGATACGCAGTATTTT
>TRBJ2-3|-|-|TRBV7-6
CASRGLVTDTQYF
TGTGCCAGCAGAGGACTTGTTACAGATACGCAGTATTTT
>TRBJ1-1|-|-|TRBV7-3
CASRKDPMNTEAFF
TGTGCCAGCAGAAAAGACCCGATGAACACTGAAGCTTTCTTT
>TRBJ2-2|many|-|TRBV4-1
CASSPLRGSNTGELFF
TGCGCCAGCAGCCCCCTTCGAGGGTCGAACACCGGGGAGCTGTTTTTT